The 19 T cell receptor beta chains listed next were all sequenced from one sample in a study of blood T cell repertoires in COVID-19. Here immunoSEQ multiplex PCR was the method, and the copy in TCRdb shows in-frame clones only, minus some. The sample has around 31,000 clones, roughly 86% seen once. Sequences were obtained from peripheral blood. Source of these receptors: a man between 60 and 75 years old with COVID-19, enrolled during active disease.

The genes are TRBV2 and TRBJ2-3, with TRBD2 as a possible D gene (6 bases). Germline CDR1 is SNHLY and CDR2 is FYNNEI. Trimming removed 4 bases at V and 6 bases at J, with 11 bases between. CDR3 length: 13 residues. The CDR3 region is CASSVPGADTQYF. The CDR3 nucleotides are TGTGCCAGCAGTGTTCCGGGAGCCGATACGCAGTATTTT. The full variable domain, rest sourced from reference TRBV2 and TRBJ2-3, is EPEVTQTPSHQVTQMGQEVILRCVPISNHLYFYWYRQILGQKVEFLVSFYNNEISEKSEIFDDQFSVERPDGSNFTLKIRSTKLEDSAMYFCASSVPGADTQYFGPGTRLTVL.

V and J are TRBV18 and TRBJ2-1, with TRBD2 identical over 10 bases. Germline CDR1 and CDR2: KGHSH and LQKENI. Trimming took 1 base from V and 16 from J; bases not matched to a gene: 7. The length of the CDR3 is 13 residues. CDR3 sequence reads: CASSPLVASGRFF. The CDR3 coding sequence is TGTGCCAGCTCACCACTAGTGGCTAGCGGGAGATTCTTC. The complete variable domain, with remaining parts taken from reference TRBV18 and TRBJ2-1, reads NAGVMQNPRHLVRRRGQEARLRCSPMKGHSHVYWYRQLPEEGLKFMVYLQKENIIDESGMPKERFSAEFPKEGPSILRIQQVVRGDSAAYFCASSPLVASGRFFGPGTRLTVL.

The chain links TRBV19 to TRBJ2-1, with 12 bases matching TRBD2. This CDR3 is 15 amino acids long. Germline V CDR1 and CDR2: LNHDA, SQIVND (reference sequence). The V segment lost 3 bases and the J segment 7 bases; nucleotides outside the gene matches: 4. CDR3 amino acids: CASSIGLAGRNEQFF. CDR3 DNA: TGTGCCAGTAGTATCGGACTAGCGGGACGGAATGAGCAGTTCTTC.

The CDR3 sequence is CASTWGQIMNTEAFF. The CDR3 nucleotides are TGTGCCAGCACCTGGGGGCAGATCATGAACACTGAAGCTTTCTTT. The rearrangement uses TRBV28 and TRBJ1-1; perhaps TRBD1 as D (6 bases). Trimming removed 7 bases at V and 0 bases at J, with 15 bases between. There are 15 residues in the CDR3. CDR1 MDHEN and CDR2 SYDVKM come from the germline V gene. Based on the CDR3 plus reference TRBV28 and TRBJ1-1, the full variable domain is DVKVTQSSRYLVKRTGEKVFLECVQDMDHENMFWYRQDPGLGLRLIYFSYDVKMKEKGDIPEGYSVSREKKERFSLILESASTNQTSMYLCASTWGQIMNTEAFFGQGTRLTVV.

A single count supports this clone. The chain combines TRBV6-5 with TRBJ2-4, with D tentatively TRBD1 (5 bases). Germline V gene sequence: CDR1 MNHEY, CDR2 SVGAGI. V dropped 4 bases and J dropped 0 bases, with 10 bases sitting between them. The CDR3 runs 15 residues. Here the CDR3 reads CASSSQGVAKNIQYF. CDR3 in DNA: TGTGCCAGCAGTTCCCAAGGGGTAGCCAAAAACATTCAGTACTTC.

The rearrangement links TRBV18 to TRBJ1-1; possible D gene TRBD1, 5 bases. The germline CDR1 and CDR2 sequences are KGHSH and LQKENI. The CDR3 spans 13 residues. With 3 bases removed from V and 0 bases from J, the gap between germline ends came to 5 bases. CDR3 sequence: CASSPRVNTEAFF. Written as DNA, the CDR3 is TGTGCCAGCTCACCCAGGGTGAACACTGAAGCTTTCTTT.

The chain links TRBV27 to TRBJ2-7, with a tentative D call TRBD2 (6 bases). V gave up 5 bases and J gave up 5 bases, with 25 bases separating them. The CDR3 is made up of 17 amino acids. CDR1 is MNHEY, CDR2 SMNVEV, per germline (reference sequence). The CDR3 loop is CASSTTGPSGVLDEQYF. CDR3 in DNA: TGTGCCAGCAGTACCACGGGACCCTCGGGGGTGTTGGACGAGCAGTACTTC.

This rearrangement joins TRBV10-1 to TRBJ1-1; 7 positions agree with TRBD1. Germline V gene data show CDR1 as WNHNN and CDR2 as SYGVQD (reference sequence). This CDR3 contains 16 residues. The J segment lost 0 bases and the V segment lost 7 bases, leaving 11 bases of the junction unmatched. CDR3 amino acids: CASKAEGAGLNTEAFF. The DNA for the CDR3 is TGCGCCAGCAAGGCCGAGGGGGCCGGACTGAACACTGAAGCTTTCTTT.

The rearrangement joins TRBV7-8 to TRBJ2-3; 10 bases fit TRBD2. Trimming took 10 bases from V and 0 from J; bases not matched to a gene: 16. Germline V gene lookup returns CDR1 SGHVS and CDR2 FQNEAQ. The CDR3 is made up of 18 amino acids. Written as DNA, the CDR3 is TGTGCCACCAGGACTAGCGGAAACCTTATTGCTAGCACAGATACGCAGTATTTT. It specifies CATRTSGNLIASTDTQYF.

This clone was seen just once. The gene calls are TRBV28 and TRBJ1-5; 9 nucleotides match TRBD1. The length of the CDR3 is 14 residues. Germline V gene lookup returns CDR1 MDHEN and CDR2 SYDVKM. J was trimmed by 5 bases and V by 5 bases; bases with no gene match: 4. The CDR3 region has the DNA TGTGCCAGCAGTACAGGGGGCAAGGATCAGCCCCAGCATTTT. Amino acids: CASSTGGKDQPQHF.

In the case of this clone: Other DNA sequences in the same sample also yield this CDR3. This chain uses TRBV5-1 with TRBJ2-3; 11 bases match TRBD2. This CDR3 is built from 16 residues. Germline V gives CDR1 SGHRS, CDR2 YFSETQ. J lost 0 bases, V lost 2 bases, and 2 bases had no gene match. The CDR3 nucleotides are TGCGCCAGCAGCTTAACTAGCGGGAGTAGCACAGATACGCAGTATTTT. Amino acid sequence: CASSLTSGSSTDTQYF.

The chain carries TRBV5-6 and TRBJ2-3, with D perhaps matching TRBD2 (6 bases). Trimming took 4 bases from V and 1 from J, leaving 19 bases between them. The CDR3 extends over 17 amino acids. From germline, CDR1 is SGHDT and CDR2 YYEEEE. This CDR3 is CASSVVPGGGGTDTQYF. DNA of the CDR3: TGTGCCAGCAGCGTAGTCCCTGGGGGAGGAGGCACAGATACGCAGTATTTT.

The chain employs TRBV28 and TRBJ2-1, with D perhaps matching TRBD2 (5 bases). The V end lost 6 bases, the J end lost 0 bases, and 12 bases lay between the germline ends. From germline, CDR1 is MDHEN and CDR2 SYDVKM. This CDR3 spans 15 amino acids. The CDR3 protein is CASRSSGVSYNEQFF. Here the CDR3 DNA reads TGTGCCAGCAGATCAAGCGGAGTCTCCTACAATGAGCAGTTCTTC.

The chain uses TRBV5-4 and TRBJ2-7, with TRBD2 matching over 12 bases. Unmatched junction bases numbered 8, after V lost 4 bases and J lost 6 bases. CDR1 SGHNT and CDR2 YYREEE come from the germline V gene (reference sequence). The CDR3 has 15 amino acids. The DNA for the CDR3 is TGTGCCAGCAGCGTGACTAGCGGGAGCTTGCGCGAGCAGTACTTC. Encoded protein: CASSVTSGSLREQYF.

The V and J genes are TRBV24-1 and TRBJ2-7; 7 positions agree with TRBD2. V was clipped by 4 bases and J by 2 bases; unmatched bases: 1. Per the germline V gene, CDR1 is KGHDR and CDR2 is SFDVKD. The CDR3 consists of 13 residues. CDR3 bases: TGTGCCACCAGTGAGGGAGGGGCCTACGAGCAGTACTTC. It yields the protein CATSEGGAYEQYF.

V and J are TRBV7-3 and TRBJ2-2; D is perhaps TRBD1 (6 bases). Germline V gives CDR1 SGHTA, CDR2 FQGTGA. The CDR3 covers 14 residues. V shed 10 bases and J shed 5 bases, with 17 bases lying between them. CDR3 nucleotide sequence: TGTGCCACCACGGGACACGCGGGTACCGGGGAGCTGTTTTTT. Translation: CATTGHAGTGELFF. Filled out from reference TRBV7-3 and TRBJ2-2, the complete variable domain reads GAGVSQTPSNKVTEKGKYVELRCDPISGHTALYWYRQSLGQGPEFLIYFQGTGAADDSGLPNDRFFAVRPEGSVSTLKIQRTERGDSAVYLCATTGHAGTGELFFGEGSRLTVL.

The V and J genes are TRBV6-4 and TRBJ2-7, with a weak D call TRBD2 (5 bases). The V end lost 6 bases, the J end lost 0 bases, and 21 bases lay between the germline ends. Germline V gene data show CDR1 as MRHNA and CDR2 as SNTAGT. The CDR3 loop spans 17 amino acids. In nucleotides, the CDR3 is TGTGCCAGCAGCAGCCGCGCATGCGGGTTATGCTCCTACGAGCAGTACTTC. Translated: CASSSRACGLCSYEQYF.

This chain links TRBV5-6 with TRBJ1-3; D may be TRBD1 (5 bases). Trimming stripped 5 bases from V and 4 bases from J, with 13 bases between. The CDR3 is 14 residues long. Germline V gene sequence: CDR1 SGHDT, CDR2 YYEEEE. The CDR3 sequence: CASSWGRSGNTIYF. Written as DNA, the CDR3 is TGTGCCAGCAGTTGGGGGAGGTCGGGAAACACCATATATTTT.

J is TRBJ1-6 and V is TRBV23-1, with 10 bases matching TRBD1. TRBV23-1 is flagged as an ORF with uncertain function. The CDR3 runs to 15 residues. V was clipped by 8 bases and J by 5 bases; unmatched bases: 6. The CDR3 loop reads CASLGTGENNSPLHF. Here the CDR3 DNA reads TGCGCCAGCCTAGGGACAGGGGAAAATAATTCACCCCTCCACTTT.